This is a list of T cell receptor beta chains from one sample in a study of identical twins. MiXCR, run by TCRdb on the 5' RACE reads, gives a single entry per CDR3 protein. The sample has about 700,000 distinct CDR3 sequences, less than 7% seen once. Sequencing was done on a sample of naive T cells sorted from blood. The receptor set was obtained from a man aged 18 to 29 in good health. Both conserved end residues are part of each CDR3. The D gene is left open where the match is weak. Size is omitted from some rows. Given values are once, few, many or a class for expanded clones.

TRBJ2-1 TRBD2 TRBV11-2 NA 15 TGTGCCAGCAGCTCCGGACTAGCGGGATTTGATGAGCAGTTCTTC CASSSGLAGFDEQFF
TRBJ1-1 NA TRBV5-1 NA 13 TGCGCCAGCAGCGCTACCGACAGCTATGAAGCTTTCTTT CASSATDSYEAFF
TRBJ2-2 NA TRBV30 NA 14 TGTGCCTGGAGTGCCTCGGGGGACACCGGGGAGCTGTTTTTT CAWSASGDTGELFF
TRBJ1-4 NA TRBV5-4 many 14 TGTGCCAGCAGCCGCTCACTGGCTAATGAAAAACTGTTTTTT CASSRSLANEKLFF
TRBJ1-1 NA TRBV4-3 many 16 TGCGCCAGCAGCCAAGAGGCGATTGGACAGAACTTTGAAGCTTTCTTT CASSQEAIGQNFEAFF
TRBJ2-1 NA TRBV28 NA 15 TGTGCCAGCAGACCTTATCGGGAGCGGTCCCATGAGCAGTTCTTC CASRPYRERSHEQFF
TRBJ2-3 NA TRBV6-1 NA 15 TGTGCCAGCACCCTTCAAGCGGGCGACACAGATACGCAGTATTTT CASTLQAGDTDTQYF
TRBJ2-5 TRBD2 TRBV12-3/TRBV12-4 many 13 TGTGCCAGCAGTTTGACTAGCGAAGAGACCCAGTACTTC CASSLTSEETQYF
TRBJ2-7 NA TRBV3-1 many 12 TGTGCCAGCAGCCGATCGGGTTACGAGCAGTACTTC CASSRSGYEQYF
TRBJ2-3 NA TRBV10-3 many 15 TGTGCCATCAGTGAGTGGGCAGCCAGCACAGATACGCAGTATTTT CAISEWAASTDTQYF
TRBJ2-3 NA TRBV11-3 NA 14 TGTGCCAGCAGCTTCCGGGAGCGGACAGATACGCAGTATTTT CASSFRERTDTQYF
TRBJ2-1 TRBD2 TRBV15 many 14 TGTGCCACCAGCAGGATAGGACTAGCATCTGAGCAGTTCTTC CATSRIGLASEQFF
TRBJ1-2 NA TRBV28 many 13 TGTGCCAGCAGTTCCACGGCGGTCTATGGCTACACCTTC CASSSTAVYGYTF
TRBJ2-2 NA TRBV7-9 NA 16 TGTGCCAGCAGCTTTTCGACTACCCGGGGCACCGGGGAGCTGTTTTTT CASSFSTTRGTGELFF
TRBJ2-2 NA TRBV11-2 NA 18 TGTGCCAGCAGCTTATGGGCCGTCGGTAGCGCTAACACCGGGGAGCTGTTTTTT CASSLWAVGSANTGELFF
TRBJ2-7 TRBD1 TRBV7-9 NA 17 TGTGCCAGCAGCTTAGGACTCCGACAGGGCCACGCGGGTGAGCAGTACTTC CASSLGLRQGHAGEQYF
TRBJ2-3 TRBD2 TRBV5-1 NA 16 TGCGCCAGCAGGTCCGGACTAGTCGATACTGCAGATACGCAGTATTTT CASRSGLVDTADTQYF
TRBJ2-1 TRBD2 TRBV7-2 NA 15 TGTGCCAGCAGCTTAGAGGCTAGCGGGGACAATGAGCAGTTCTTC CASSLEASGDNEQFF
TRBJ2-3 NA TRBV20-1 few 14 TGCAGTATGGGCAGTGGGGCAGGAGGAGATACGCAGTATTTT CSMGSGAGGDTQYF
TRBJ2-3 NA TRBV6-2/TRBV6-3 NA 16 TGTGCCAGCCCCCCGACGCCGAGAACTAGCACAGATACGCAGTATTTT CASPPTPRTSTDTQYF
TRBJ2-7 NA TRBV12-3/TRBV12-4 many 11 TGTGCCAGCAGTATCGTGTACGAGCAGTACTTC CASSIVYEQYF
TRBJ2-6 TRBD1 TRBV6-1 NA 17 TGTGCCAGCTATGGCGACAGGGACCTCTCTGGGGCCAACGTCCTGACTTTC CASYGDRDLSGANVLTF
TRBJ2-5 NA TRBV20-1 many 13 TGCGTGGTGCCGTCGGACAATCAAGAGACCCAGTACTTC CVVPSDNQETQYF
TRBJ2-1 NA TRBV20-1 many 15 TGCAGTGCTAGAGATACCACTAGACCATACAATGAGCAGTTCTTC CSARDTTRPYNEQFF
TRBJ1-4 NA TRBV7-9 few 14 TGTGCCAGCAGCCCCGTTTGGACTAATGAAAAACTGTTTTTT CASSPVWTNEKLFF
TRBJ2-2 NA TRBV6-2/TRBV6-3 NA 19 TGTGCCAGCATAAAAAGGCCCAAACACGGCCTTAGGAGCACCGGGGAGCTGTTTTTT CASIKRPKHGLRSTGELFF
TRBJ1-4 TRBD1 TRBV3-1 NA 15 TGTGCCAGCAGCGGACAGGGGGCCCGCGTGGATAAACTGTTTTTT CASSGQGARVDKLFF